This T cell receptor beta chain stems from a study of blood T cell repertoires in COVID-19. Some clones are missing from TCRdb's copy, which holds only in-frame ones; the method was immunoSEQ multiplex PCR. The table lists about 310,000 clones, around 89% of them singletons, with around a tenth in the top ten. Germline V lookup: CDR1 MNHEY, CDR2 SVGAGI. The CDR3 totals 14 residues. V was pared by 5 bases and J by 6 bases, with 4 bases of the junction left unmatched. The sequence was obtained from a woman aged 35 to 49 who had recovered from COVID-19. This chain links TRBV6-5 with TRBJ2-3; 11 nucleotides line up with TRBD2. Specimen: PBMCs or T cells enriched from blood (not recorded which). CDR3 region: CASSTSGRSDTQYF. The CDR3 nucleotides are TGTGCCAGCAGTACTAGCGGGAGATCGGATACGCAGTATTTT.